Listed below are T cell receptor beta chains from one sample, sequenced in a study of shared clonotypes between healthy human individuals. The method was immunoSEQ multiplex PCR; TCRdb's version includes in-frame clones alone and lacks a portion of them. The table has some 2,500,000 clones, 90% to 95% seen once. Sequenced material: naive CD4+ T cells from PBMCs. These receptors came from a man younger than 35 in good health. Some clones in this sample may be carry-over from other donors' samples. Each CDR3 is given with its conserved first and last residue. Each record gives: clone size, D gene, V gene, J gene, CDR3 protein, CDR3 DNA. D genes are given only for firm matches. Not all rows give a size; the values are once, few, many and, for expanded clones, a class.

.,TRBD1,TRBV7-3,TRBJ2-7,CASSWGQNYEQYF,TGTGCCAGCAGCTGGGGACAGAACTACGAGCAGTACTTC
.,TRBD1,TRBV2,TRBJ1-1,CASRGGQGGTEAFF,TGTGCCAGCAGAGGAGGACAGGGAGGCACTGAAGCTTTCTTT
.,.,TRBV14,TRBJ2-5,CASSHGLGNGQYF,TGTGCCAGCAGCCACGGGCTTGGGAACGGCCAGTACTTC
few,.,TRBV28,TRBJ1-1,CAILQGLGNTEAFF,TGTGCCATCCTTCAGGGACTAGGGAACACTGAAGCTTTCTTT
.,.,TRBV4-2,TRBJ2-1,CASSQAVAVSYNEQFF,TGTGCCAGCAGCCAAGCAGTGGCGGTCTCCTACAATGAGCAGTTCTTC
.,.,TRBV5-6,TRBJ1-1,CASSPRLDREDTEAFF,TGTGCCAGCAGCCCCCGCTTAGACCGAGAAGACACTGAAGCTTTCTTT
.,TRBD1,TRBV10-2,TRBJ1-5,CASHRGGEGQPQHF,TGCGCCAGTCACAGGGGGGGGGAGGGTCAGCCCCAGCATTTT
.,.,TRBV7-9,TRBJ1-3,CASSHASPTQQGNTIYF,TGTGCCAGCAGCCACGCTAGCCCAACCCAACAAGGAAACACCATATATTTT
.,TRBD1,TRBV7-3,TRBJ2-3,CASSLGTGQFTDTQYF,TGTGCCAGCAGCTTAGGGACAGGGCAATTCACAGATACGCAGTATTTT
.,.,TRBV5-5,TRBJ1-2,CASSLGGGTNYGYTF,TGTGCCAGCAGCTTGGGCGGGGGGACTAACTATGGCTACACCTTC
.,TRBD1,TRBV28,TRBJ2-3,CASSLFRQGGTDTQYF,TGTGCCAGCAGTTTATTTCGACAGGGCGGGACAGATACGCAGTATTTT
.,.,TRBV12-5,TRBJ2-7,CASDLGVKSYEQYF,TGTGCTAGTGACTTAGGGGTAAAGTCCTACGAGCAGTACTTC
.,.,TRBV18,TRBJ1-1,CASSHLTAEVEAFF,TGTGCCAGCTCACACTTGACGGCTGAAGTTGAAGCTTTCTTT
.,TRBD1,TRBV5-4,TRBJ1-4,CASSPGTAANEKLFF,TGTGCCAGCAGCCCTGGGACAGCGGCTAATGAAAAACTGTTTTTT
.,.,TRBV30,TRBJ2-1,CAWSPTGTSEYNEQFF,TGTGCCTGGAGTCCAACCGGGACATCAGAATACAATGAGCAGTTCTTC
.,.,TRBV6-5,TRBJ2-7,CASSDTQVYEQYF,TGTGCCAGCAGTGACACACAGGTCTACGAGCAGTACTTC
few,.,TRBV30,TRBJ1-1,CAWTLGIDGTEAFF,TGTGCCTGGACCCTAGGAATTGATGGCACTGAAGCTTTCTTT
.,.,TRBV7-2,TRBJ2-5,CASSSPRGSGEETQYF,TGTGCCAGCAGCTCCCCGAGAGGGAGTGGAGAAGAGACCCAGTACTTC
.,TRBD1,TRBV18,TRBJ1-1,CASSLQGASTEAFF,TGTGCCAGCTCACTGCAGGGGGCCAGTACTGAAGCTTTCTTT
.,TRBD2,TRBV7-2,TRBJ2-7,CASSLPAGGSYEQYF,TGTGCCAGCAGCTTACCAGCGGGAGGTTCCTACGAGCAGTACTTC
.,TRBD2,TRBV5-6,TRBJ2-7,CASSLFRTRSSHEQYF,TGTGCCAGCAGCTTGTTTCGGACTAGAAGTTCTCACGAGCAGTACTTC
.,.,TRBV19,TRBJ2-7,CASSTGRGSEQYF,TGTGCCAGTAGTACCGGCAGGGGAAGCGAGCAGTACTTC
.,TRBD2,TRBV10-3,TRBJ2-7,CAISDPDLAGANEQYF,TGTGCCATCAGTGACCCCGATCTAGCGGGAGCTAACGAGCAGTACTTC
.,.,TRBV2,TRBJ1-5,CASRAGQYSNQPQHF,TGTGCCAGCAGGGCTGGACAGTATAGCAATCAGCCCCAGCATTTT
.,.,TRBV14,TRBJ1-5,CASSPRQIYQPQHF,TGTGCCAGCAGCCCCCGACAGATTTATCAGCCCCAGCATTTT
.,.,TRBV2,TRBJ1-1,CASSGPGRDTEAFF,TGTGCCAGCAGTGGCCCGGGGAGGGACACTGAAGCTTTCTTT
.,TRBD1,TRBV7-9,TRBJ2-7,CASSLAQGSHEQYF,TGTGCCAGCAGCTTAGCACAGGGGTCCCACGAGCAGTACTTC
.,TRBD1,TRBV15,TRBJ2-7,CATSAAQGAYYEQYF,TGTGCCACCAGCGCAGCCCAGGGGGCATACTACGAGCAGTACTTC
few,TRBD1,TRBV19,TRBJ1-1,CASSSGWDRQENTEAFF,TGTGCCAGTAGTTCCGGCTGGGACAGGCAGGAGAACACTGAAGCTTTCTTT
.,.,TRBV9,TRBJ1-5,CASSVGSAPHQPQHF,TGTGCCAGCAGCGTAGGGTCTGCCCCCCATCAGCCCCAGCATTTT
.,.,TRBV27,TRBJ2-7,CASSLLGVLNEQYF,TGTGCCAGCAGTTTATTGGGGGTTCTCAACGAGCAGTACTTC
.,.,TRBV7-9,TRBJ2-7,CASSLWDGYEQYF,TGTGCCAGCAGCTTATGGGACGGCTACGAGCAGTACTTC
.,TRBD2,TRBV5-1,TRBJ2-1,CASSLVMHSGDEQFF,TGCGCCAGCAGCTTGGTCATGCATAGCGGGGATGAGCAGTTCTTC